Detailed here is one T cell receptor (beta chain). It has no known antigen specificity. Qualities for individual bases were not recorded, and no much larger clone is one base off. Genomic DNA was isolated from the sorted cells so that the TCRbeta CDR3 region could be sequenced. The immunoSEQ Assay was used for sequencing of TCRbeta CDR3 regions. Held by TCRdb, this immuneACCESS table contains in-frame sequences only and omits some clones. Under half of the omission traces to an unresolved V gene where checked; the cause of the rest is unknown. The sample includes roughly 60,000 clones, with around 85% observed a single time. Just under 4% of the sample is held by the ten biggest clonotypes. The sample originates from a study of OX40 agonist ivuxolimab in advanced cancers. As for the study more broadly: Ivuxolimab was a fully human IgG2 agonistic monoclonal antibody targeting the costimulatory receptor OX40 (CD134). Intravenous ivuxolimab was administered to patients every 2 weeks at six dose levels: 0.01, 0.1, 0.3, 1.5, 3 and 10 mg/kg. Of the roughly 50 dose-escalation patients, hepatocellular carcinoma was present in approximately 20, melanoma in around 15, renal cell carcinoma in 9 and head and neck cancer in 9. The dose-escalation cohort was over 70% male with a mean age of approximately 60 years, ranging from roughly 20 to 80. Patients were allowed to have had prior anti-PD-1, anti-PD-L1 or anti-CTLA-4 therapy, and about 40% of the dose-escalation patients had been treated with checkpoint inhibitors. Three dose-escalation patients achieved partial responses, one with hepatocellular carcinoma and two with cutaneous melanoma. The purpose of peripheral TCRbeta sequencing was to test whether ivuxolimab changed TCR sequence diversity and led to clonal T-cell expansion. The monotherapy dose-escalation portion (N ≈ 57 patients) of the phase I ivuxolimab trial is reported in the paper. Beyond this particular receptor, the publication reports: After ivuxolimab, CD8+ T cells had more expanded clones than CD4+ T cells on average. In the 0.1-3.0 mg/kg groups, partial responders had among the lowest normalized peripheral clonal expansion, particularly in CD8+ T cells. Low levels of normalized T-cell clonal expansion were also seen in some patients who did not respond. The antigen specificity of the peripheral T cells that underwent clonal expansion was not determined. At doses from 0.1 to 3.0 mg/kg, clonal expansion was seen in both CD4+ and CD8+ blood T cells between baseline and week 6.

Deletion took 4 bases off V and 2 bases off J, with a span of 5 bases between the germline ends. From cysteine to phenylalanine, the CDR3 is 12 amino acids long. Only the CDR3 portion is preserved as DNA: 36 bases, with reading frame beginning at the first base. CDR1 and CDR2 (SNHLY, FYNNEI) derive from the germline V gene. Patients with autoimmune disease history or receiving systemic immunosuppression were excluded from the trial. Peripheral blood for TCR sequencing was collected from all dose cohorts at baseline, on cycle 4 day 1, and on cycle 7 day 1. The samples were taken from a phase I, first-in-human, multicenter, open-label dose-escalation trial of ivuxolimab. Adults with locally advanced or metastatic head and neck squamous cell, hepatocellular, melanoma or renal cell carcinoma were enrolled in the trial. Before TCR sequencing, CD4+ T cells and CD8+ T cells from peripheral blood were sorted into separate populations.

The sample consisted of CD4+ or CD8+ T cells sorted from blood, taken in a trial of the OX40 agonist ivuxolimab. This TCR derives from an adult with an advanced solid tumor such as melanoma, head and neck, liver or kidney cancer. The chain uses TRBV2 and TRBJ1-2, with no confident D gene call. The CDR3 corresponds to CASSVQNYGYTF. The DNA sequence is TGTGCCAGCAGTGTGCAGAACTATGGCTACACCTTC.